One and the same sample provided the 27 T cell receptor beta chains below, sequenced in a study of stem cell transplantation in POMP-related autoinflammatory disease. Some clones are missing from TCRdb's copy, which holds only in-frame ones; the method was immunoSEQ multiplex PCR. Of tens of thousands of clones detected, around 90% appear once; the ten largest clones hold about 0.69%. The sequenced sample was CD4+ T cells from PBMCs, obtained after stem cell transplantation. The receptors stem from a human patient with POMP-related autoinflammation and immune dysregulation (PRAID). Certain T cells may be donor cells from the graft.

This clone was counted between two and nine times. This sequence joins TRBV7-2 and TRBJ1-4; no reliable D call. This CDR3 contains 13 residues. Germline V gives CDR1 SGHTA, CDR2 FQGNSA. The V end lost 5 bases, the J end lost 5 bases, and 9 bases lay between the germline ends. CDR3 amino acids: CASSTFTNEKLFF. The DNA for the CDR3 is TGTGCCAGCAGCACTTTTACGAATGAAAAACTGTTTTTT. Full variable domain (rest looked up from reference TRBV7-2 and TRBJ1-4): GAGVSQSPSNKVTEKGKDVELRCDPISGHTALYWYRQSLGQGLEFLIYFQGNSAPDKSGLPSDRFSAERTGGSVSTLTIQRTQQEDSAVYLCASSTFTNEKLFFGSGTQLSVL.

The chain employs TRBV5-1 and TRBJ1-5; D may be TRBD1 (5 bases). The V end lost 6 bases, the J end lost 6 bases, and 16 bases lay between the germline ends. Germline CDR1 reads SGHRS; CDR2 reads YFSETQ. The CDR3 has 14 amino acids. CDR3 sequence (DNA): TGCGCCAGCAAACCCCGGGCGGGGGGTCAGCCCCAGCATTTT. Amino acid sequence: CASKPRAGGQPQHF.

This chain links TRBV2 with TRBJ2-3, with TRBD2 matching 13 bases. Germline-derived CDR1 and CDR2 are SNHLY and FYNNEI. Trimming at V came to 8 bases and at J to 4 bases, leaving 9 bases not matched to a gene. This CDR3 has 16 residues. CDR3 amino acids: CASGSGTSGTADTQYF. The CDR3 DNA reads as TGTGCCAGCGGCTCCGGGACTAGCGGGACAGCAGATACGCAGTATTTT.

This chain uses TRBV28 with TRBJ2-1; unclear D gene. Germline assignment: CDR1 MDHEN and CDR2 SYDVKM. V lost 5 bases and J 7 bases, leaving 12 bases between the germline ends. The CDR3 is 13 amino acids. CDR3: CASSPYRRNEQFF. The CDR3 bases are TGTGCCAGCAGTCCCTATCGGCGGAATGAGCAGTTCTTC.

This chain links TRBV10-3 with TRBJ2-7; a weak D match, TRBD2 (5 bases). The CDR3 has 13 amino acids. Germline CDR1 reads ENHRY; CDR2 reads SYGVKD. V was pared by 4 bases and J by 3 bases, with 10 bases between. CDR3 loop: CAISGGFGYEQYF. The CDR3 DNA follows: TGTGCCATCAGTGGCGGGTTTGGCTACGAGCAGTACTTC.

This chain uses TRBV30 with TRBJ1-4; TRBD1 aligns across 8 bases. This CDR3 is built from 15 residues. From germline, CDR1 is GTSNPN and CDR2 SVGIG (reference sequence). After removal of 2 bases from V and 5 bases from J, the junction contained 7 bases not matched to a gene. The CDR3 spells CAWSPRDRLNEKLFF. The CDR3 nucleotides read TGTGCCTGGAGTCCAAGGGACAGGCTCAATGAAAAACTGTTTTTT.

This clone appeared once. V usage is TRBV11-2 and J usage is TRBJ2-1, with TRBD1 matching over 7 bases. Losses at the gene ends were 3 bases for V and 0 bases for J; bases not matched to a gene: 11. CDR3 length: 18 amino acids. Germline assignment: CDR1 SGHAT and CDR2 FQNNGV. The DNA for the CDR3 is TGTGCCAGCAGCTTGGGACAGCCGGTTTTTAGCTCCTACAATGAGCAGTTCTTC. Translating it yields CASSLGQPVFSSYNEQFF.

The V gene is TRBV7-2, the J gene TRBJ2-5, with TRBD1 matching over 7 bases. This CDR3 is built from 15 residues. The ends lost 1 base at V and 5 bases at J; junction bases unmatched: 7. Germline-derived CDR1 and CDR2 are SGHTA and FQGNSA. The CDR3 is CASSLEQGSWETQYF. The CDR3, as DNA: TGTGCCAGCAGCTTAGAACAGGGGAGTTGGGAGACCCAGTACTTC.

V gene TRBV12-3 or TRBV12-4 combines with J gene TRBJ2-2, with D uncertain. Trimming pared 6 bases from V and 4 bases from J, leaving 6 bases between. The CDR3 is 12 residues long. CDR3 sequence: CASSPGTGELFF. The CDR3 DNA is TGTGCCAGCAGCCCCGGCACCGGGGAGCTGTTTTTT.

The chain carries TRBV6-5 and TRBJ2-1; D is unclear. Trimming removed 6 bases at V and 5 bases at J, with 14 bases between. Germline values: CDR1 MNHEY, CDR2 SVGAGI. This CDR3 has 14 amino acids. As DNA, the CDR3 is TGTGCCAGCAGAGTATCGATGGCTAACAATGAGCAGTTCTTC. Translating gives CASRVSMANNEQFF.

CDR3 region: CASSPTARGDEKLFF. The CDR3 DNA reads TGTGCCAGCTCACCAACGGCCAGAGGGGATGAAAAACTGTTTTTT. The genes are TRBV18 and TRBJ1-4, with D tentatively TRBD1 (5 bases). Per germline, CDR1 KGHSH and CDR2 LQKENI. The CDR3 consists of 15 residues. V was trimmed by 2 bases and J by 6 bases, leaving 13 bases between them. The variable domain in full, with the rest retrieved from reference TRBV18 and TRBJ1-4, is NAGVMQNPRHLVRRRGQEARLRCSPMKGHSHVYWYRQLPEEGLKFMVYLQKENIIDESGMPKERFSAEFPKEGPSILRIQQVVRGDSAAYFCASSPTARGDEKLFFGSGTQLSVL.

This rearrangement joins TRBV25-1 to TRBJ2-3; 7 bases fit TRBD2. The CDR3 sequence is 16 residues long. Germline CDR1 reads MGHDK; CDR2 reads SYGVNS. With 2 bases clipped from V and 0 bases from J, the junction kept 5 bases outside the gene matches. CDR3 in amino acids: CASSEGLAESTDTQYF. The DNA for the CDR3 is TGTGCCAGCAGTGAAGGCCTAGCGGAGAGCACAGATACGCAGTATTTT.

This chain joins TRBV30 and TRBJ1-4, with 8 bases that match TRBD1. The ends lost 0 bases at V and 9 bases at J; junction bases unmatched: 9. Germline values: CDR1 GTSNPN, CDR2 SVGIG (reference sequence). The CDR3 covers 15 residues. This CDR3 is CAWSVRWTGRKKLFF. Here the CDR3 DNA reads TGTGCCTGGAGTGTGAGATGGACAGGGAGAAAAAAACTGTTTTTT.

Written as DNA, the CDR3 is TGCGCCAGCAGCCAACTTGGGCTAAGCAATCAGCCCCAGCATTTT. It yields the protein CASSQLGLSNQPQHF. The chain links TRBV4-1 to TRBJ1-5; D not certain. Between the trimmed V and J ends, which lost 2 bases and 1 base, there was a span of 9 bases. The germline CDR1 and CDR2 sequences are MGHRA and YSYEKL. The CDR3 sequence is 15 residues long.

The chain couples TRBV3-1 (or the pseudogene TRBV3-2) to TRBJ2-5; D may be TRBD2 (6 bases). Germline values: CDR1 LGHDT, CDR2 YNNKEL (reference sequence). The CDR3 is made up of 14 amino acids. V was cut by 2 bases and J by 5 bases, with 12 bases left in between. The CDR3 nucleotides are TGTGCCAGCAGCCAATTTGGTCGGGGGGAGACCCAGTACTTC. The encoded protein is CASSQFGRGETQYF.

The gene calls are TRBV2 and TRBJ2-1, with D unresolved. CDR1 is SNHLY, CDR2 FYNNEI, per germline. The CDR3 totals 14 residues. V shed 6 bases and J shed 8 bases, with 17 bases lying between them. DNA of the CDR3: TGTGCCAGCAGCGACCCCGGAAGGGTTGATGAGCAGTTCTTC. Translation: CASSDPGRVDEQFF.

The chain joins TRBV28 to TRBJ2-5; 7 bases are shared with TRBD2. With 5 bases clipped from V and 4 bases from J, the junction kept 4 bases outside the gene matches. The CDR3 has 13 amino acids. Per the germline V gene, CDR1 is MDHEN and CDR2 is SYDVKM. The chain's CDR3 is CASSRDYLETQYF. CDR3 nucleotides: TGTGCCAGCAGTCGGGACTACTTAGAGACCCAGTACTTC.

V usage is TRBV19 and J usage is TRBJ1-5; D gene unclear. CDR1 and CDR2 from the germline V gene are LNHDA and SQIVND (reference sequence). The CDR3 consists of 14 residues. The V end lost 10 bases, the J end lost 3 bases, and 16 bases lay between the germline ends. The CDR3 bases are TGTGCCACCTCACCCTACAGTTCCAATCAGCCCCAGCATTTT. Its protein is CATSPYSSNQPQHF.

This clone was found once. One junction end disagrees with the germline gene, perhaps due to a read error. The chain joins TRBV19 to TRBJ1-4; D is ambiguous. CDR3 length equals 13 residues. Germline V CDR1 and CDR2: LNHDA, SQIVND (reference sequence). Here the CDR3 reads CASSISLRSWAIF. As DNA, the CDR3 is TGTGCCAGTAGTATCTCTCTCCGTTCTTGGGCCATTTTT.

The chain links TRBV10-3 to TRBJ2-1; 9 bases are a match to TRBD2. The germline CDR1 and CDR2 sequences are ENHRY and SYGVKD. J lost 8 bases, V lost 4 bases, and 9 bases had no gene match. The CDR3 spans 15 residues. The CDR3 DNA follows: TGTGCCATCAGTGTCGGGCGGGAGGGAGTTGATGAGCAGTTCTTC. Translating it yields CAISVGREGVDEQFF.

The chain is built from TRBV6-5 and TRBJ1-2, with 11 bases lining up with TRBD1. The CDR3 extends over 14 amino acids. Per germline, CDR1 MNHEY and CDR2 SVGAGI. V shed 7 bases, J shed 8 bases, and the junction held 9 bases outside the gene matches. CDR3 sequence: CASTLPGTGGGYTF. The CDR3 nucleotides read TGTGCCAGCACCCTTCCAGGGACAGGGGGAGGCTACACCTTC.

J is TRBJ1-2 and V is TRBV9; D is possibly TRBD1 (5 bases). Trimming removed 3 bases from V and 8 bases from J, with 14 bases in between. Germline CDR1 SGDLS, CDR2 YYNGEE. The CDR3 sequence is 13 residues long. CDR3: CASSEGGHRGYTF. DNA for the CDR3: TGTGCCAGCAGCGAGGGAGGACACCGAGGCTACACCTTC.

V and J are TRBV11-2 and TRBJ2-2; 7 bases are a match to TRBD1. CDR3 length: 18 amino acids. The germline gives CDR1 SGHAT, CDR2 FQNNGV. Germline trimming cut 5 bases from V and 5 bases from J; bases unmatched to any gene: 17. The CDR3 loop is CASSLSPWGQPITGELFF. The CDR3 DNA follows: TGTGCCAGCAGCCTATCGCCCTGGGGACAGCCCATTACCGGGGAGCTGTTTTTT.

The chain links TRBV10-3 to TRBJ1-6; 9 bases match TRBD1. Trimming took 3 bases from V and 9 from J; bases not matched to a gene: 12. This CDR3 spans 17 amino acids. The germline V gene encodes CDR1 ENHRY and CDR2 SYGVKD. CDR3: CAISDLPGQGMGSPLHF. The CDR3 coding sequence is TGTGCCATCAGTGATTTACCCGGACAGGGGATGGGTTCACCCCTCCACTTT.

The DNA for the CDR3 is TGTGCCAGCAGCGTCAGGGCCTGGAACACTGAAGCTTTCTTT. Its protein is CASSVRAWNTEAFF. The V call is TRBV28, the J call TRBJ1-1, with a tentative D call TRBD1 (5 bases). Germline values: CDR1 MDHEN, CDR2 SYDVKM. There are 14 residues in the CDR3. Trimming removed 6 bases from V and 1 base from J, with 12 bases in between. Supplemented by reference TRBV28 and TRBJ1-1, the full variable domain reads DVKVTQSSRYLVKRTGEKVFLECVQDMDHENMFWYRQDPGLGLRLIYFSYDVKMKEKGDIPEGYSVSREKKERFSLILESASTNQTSMYLCASSVRAWNTEAFFGQGTRLTVV.

This clone was recorded once. This rearrangement joins TRBV5-1 to TRBJ2-5; TRBD2 matches at 7 bases. V shed 4 bases and J 5 bases; nucleotides not matched to a gene: 11. This CDR3 is built from 15 residues. Germline V CDR1 and CDR2: SGHRS, YFSETQ. CDR3 residues: CASSPGLGPLETQYF. The CDR3 DNA is TGCGCCAGCAGCCCCGGACTAGGACCGTTGGAGACCCAGTACTTC.

This chain connects TRBV19 to TRBJ2-3; possibly TRBD2 for D (7 bases). CDR3 length: 13 amino acids. Germline CDR1 is LNHDA and CDR2 is SQIVND (reference sequence). CDR3 residues: CASRRGPTDTQYF. The CDR3 bases are TGTGCTTCACGGCGGGGGCCCACAGATACGCAGTATTTT.